Reported below is one T cell receptor (beta chain). Its antigen is undetermined. This entry comes from a study of OX40 agonist ivuxolimab in advanced cancers. In the study overall: Dosing consisted of intravenous ivuxolimab at 0.01 to 10 mg/kg every 2 weeks. Prior anti-PD-1, anti-PD-L1 or anti-CTLA-4 therapy did not bar entry, and less than 50% had some.

V shed 8 bases and J shed 3 bases, with 11 bases lying between them. Germline V gene data show CDR1 as MNHEY and CDR2 as SVGAGI. The CDR3 is 13 residues long. The table came from immunoSEQ multiplex PCR; TCRdb's copy has only in-frame clones and leaves some out. Seen here are under 35,000 clones, less than 80% observed once, and the top ten hold over 9.5%. Study conclusions and caveats: The expanded peripheral T cells' antigen specificity was not determined. Relative to CD4+, CD8+ T cells held more expanded clones on average.

The rearrangement uses TRBV6-5 and TRBJ1-5, with D uncertain. Sequences were derived from CD4+ or CD8+ T cells sorted from blood, sampled in a trial of the OX40 agonist ivuxolimab. The origin of this receptor is an adult with an advanced solid tumor such as melanoma, head and neck, liver or kidney cancer. CDR3 loop: CASARAHNQPQHF. The CDR3 nucleotides read TGTGCCAGCGCCCGGGCACACAATCAGCCCCAGCATTTT.